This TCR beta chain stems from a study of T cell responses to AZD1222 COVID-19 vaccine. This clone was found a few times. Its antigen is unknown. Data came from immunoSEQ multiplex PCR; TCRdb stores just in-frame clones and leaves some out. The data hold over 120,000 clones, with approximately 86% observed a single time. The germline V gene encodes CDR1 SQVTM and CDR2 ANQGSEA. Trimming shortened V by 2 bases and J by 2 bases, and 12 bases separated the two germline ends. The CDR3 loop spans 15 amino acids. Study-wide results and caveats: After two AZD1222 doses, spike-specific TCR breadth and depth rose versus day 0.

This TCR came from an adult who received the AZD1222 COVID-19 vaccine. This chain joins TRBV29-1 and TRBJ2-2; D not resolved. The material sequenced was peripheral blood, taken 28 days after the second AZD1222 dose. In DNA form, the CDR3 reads TGCAGCGTTGAATCGGTTAGTGGAAACACCGGGGAGCTGTTTTTT. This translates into CSVESVSGNTGELFF.